Listed below are T cell receptor beta chains from one sample, sequenced in a study of shared clonotypes between healthy human individuals. TCRdb keeps only in-frame clones here, not all; method: immunoSEQ multiplex PCR. The profile shows 70,000 to 95,000 clones, 50% to 70% of them singletons. The specimen sequenced was memory CD8+ T cells sorted from blood. Receptors were obtained from a man aged 30 to 45 in good health. Each CDR3 is given with its conserved first and last residue. The D gene is left open where the match is weak. Not all rows give a size; the values are once, few, many and, for expanded clones, a class.

TRBV7-8	NA	NA	TRBJ2-1	CASSLEGVLYNEQFF	TGTGCCAGCAGCTTAGAAGGGGTACTATACAATGAGCAGTTCTTC
TRBV7-9	TRBD2	NA	TRBJ2-1	CASSDRLAGVNEQFF	TGTGCCAGCAGCGACAGACTAGCGGGAGTCAATGAGCAGTTCTTC
TRBV7-9	NA	many	TRBJ2-7	CASSLNPTGRLYEQYF	TGTGCCAGCAGCTTAAACCCGACAGGAAGGCTCTACGAGCAGTACTTC
TRBV7-2	NA	many	TRBJ2-7	CASSLGTPTGYGSEQYF	TGTGCCAGCAGCTTAGGCACTCCAACAGGGTACGGAAGCGAGCAGTACTTC
TRBV6-5	NA	few	TRBJ2-1	CASSLQGSSYNEQFF	TGTGCCAGCAGTTTACAGGGTAGCTCCTACAATGAGCAGTTCTTC
TRBV11-2	TRBD1	NA	TRBJ2-1	CASSPGGTGVYNEQFF	TGTGCCAGCAGCCCGGGGGGGACAGGGGTTTACAATGAGCAGTTCTTC
TRBV27	NA	NA	TRBJ2-2	CASSFQETGELFF	TGTGCCAGCAGTTTTCAGGAAACCGGGGAGCTGTTTTTT
TRBV27	TRBD2	few	TRBJ2-3	CASSFILAGKDTQYF	TGTGCCAGCAGTTTTATCTTAGCGGGAAAGGATACGCAGTATTTT
TRBV19	NA	NA	TRBJ2-7	CASSMTSYEQYF	TGTGCCAGTAGTATGACGTCCTACGAGCAGTACTTC
TRBV27	NA	few	TRBJ2-7	CASSLAGPYEQYF	TGTGCCAGCAGTTTAGCGGGACCCTACGAGCAGTACTTC
TRBV7-2	NA	NA	TRBJ2-7	CASSPSQGFYEQYF	TGTGCCAGCAGCCCATCTCAGGGGTTCTACGAGCAGTACTTT
TRBV4-2	TRBD2	NA	TRBJ2-3	CASSQAGLAGVFSTDTQYF	TGTGCCAGCAGCCAAGCCGGGCTAGCGGGAGTATTTAGCACAGATACGCAGTATTTT
TRBV6-5	NA	NA	TRBJ2-6	CASTDGVSGANVLTF	TGTGCCAGCACGGACGGCGTATCTGGGGCCAACGTCCTGACTTTC
TRBV5-5	TRBD2	NA	TRBJ2-1	CASSWAGLAGSNEQFF	TGTGCCAGCAGCTGGGCGGGACTAGCGGGTTCGAATGAGCAGTTCTTC
TRBV7-2	TRBD1	NA	TRBJ2-5	CASSLRPTGQGETQYF	TGTGCCAGCAGCTTACGACCGACGGGACAGGGGGAGACCCAGTACTTC
TRBV19	NA	NA	TRBJ1-2	CASTTSAGMNYGYTF	TGTGCCAGTACCACTTCGGCAGGAATGAACTATGGCTACACCTTC